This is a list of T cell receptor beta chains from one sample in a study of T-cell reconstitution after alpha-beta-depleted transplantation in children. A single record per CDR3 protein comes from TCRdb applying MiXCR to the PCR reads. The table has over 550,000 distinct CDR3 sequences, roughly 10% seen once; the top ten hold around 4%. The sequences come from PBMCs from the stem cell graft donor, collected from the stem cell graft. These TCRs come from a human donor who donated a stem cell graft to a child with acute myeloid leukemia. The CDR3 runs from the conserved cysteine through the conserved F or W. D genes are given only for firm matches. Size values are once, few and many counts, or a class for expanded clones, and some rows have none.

cdr3_nt: TGTGCCAGCAGCCCCCGGGGAGGGTTCGAGCAGTACTTC; cdr3_aa: CASSPRGGFEQYF; clone_size: few; v_call: TRBV7-9; cdr3_length: 13; d_call: TRBD2; j_call: TRBJ2-7
cdr3_nt: TGCGCCAGCAGCCCGGGACTAGCGGGAGGGTGGGAGCTGTTTTTT; cdr3_aa: CASSPGLAGGWELFF; clone_size: few; v_call: TRBV4-3; cdr3_length: 15; d_call: TRBD2; j_call: TRBJ2-2
cdr3_nt: TGTGCCAGCAGCCGTAGCGGGAGCATACGACCAAATGAGCAGTCCTTC; cdr3_aa: CASSRSGSIRPNEQSF; clone_size: NA; v_call: TRBV7-2; cdr3_length: 16; d_call: TRBD2; j_call: TRBJ2-1
cdr3_nt: TGTGCCAGCAGCCCCAGACTAGCGGGAACCCTATATGAGCAGTTCTTC; cdr3_aa: CASSPRLAGTLYEQFF; clone_size: many; v_call: TRBV13; cdr3_length: 16; d_call: TRBD2; j_call: TRBJ2-1
cdr3_nt: TGTGCCAGCAGTGAATTCGGGACGGTACAAGAGACCCAGTACTTC; cdr3_aa: CASSEFGTVQETQYF; clone_size: NA; v_call: TRBV25-1; cdr3_length: 15; d_call: NA; j_call: TRBJ2-5
cdr3_nt: TGTGCCAGCAGCCGGGAGGGTCTAGCCAAAAACATTCAGTACTTC; cdr3_aa: CASSREGLAKNIQYF; clone_size: many; v_call: TRBV7-2; cdr3_length: 15; d_call: TRBD2; j_call: TRBJ2-4
cdr3_nt: TGTGCCTGGACCAACCCAGGCGGGCGGCAGCCCCAGCATTTT; cdr3_aa: CAWTNPGGRQPQHF; clone_size: few; v_call: TRBV30; cdr3_length: 14; d_call: NA; j_call: TRBJ1-5
cdr3_nt: TGTGCCAGCAGTCCGACTAGTTATGAGCAGTTCTTC; cdr3_aa: CASSPTSYEQFF; clone_size: many; v_call: TRBV12-3/TRBV12-4; cdr3_length: 12; d_call: NA; j_call: TRBJ2-1
cdr3_nt: TGCAGTGCTCCGGAGCAGAACACTGAAGCTTTCTTT; cdr3_aa: CSAPEQNTEAFF; clone_size: few; v_call: TRBV20-1; cdr3_length: 12; d_call: NA; j_call: TRBJ1-1
cdr3_nt: TGTGCCAGCAGCACTATAGGACAGGGAGGTCAGCAGTACTTC; cdr3_aa: CASSTIGQGGQQYF; clone_size: NA; v_call: TRBV7-3; cdr3_length: 14; d_call: TRBD1; j_call: TRBJ2-7
cdr3_nt: TGTGCCAGCAAAAGACCGACCGGGGAGCTGTTTTTT; cdr3_aa: CASKRPTGELFF; clone_size: many; v_call: TRBV6-5; cdr3_length: 12; d_call: NA; j_call: TRBJ2-2
cdr3_nt: TGTGCCAGCTCATCCCGGGACAGCGCCACTGAAGCTTTCTTT; cdr3_aa: CASSSRDSATEAFF; clone_size: NA; v_call: TRBV18; cdr3_length: 14; d_call: TRBD1; j_call: TRBJ1-1
cdr3_nt: TGTGCCAGCAGTTCCGTGATCCTGCCGGGAGGGGACAATGAGCAGTTCTTC; cdr3_aa: CASSSVILPGGDNEQFF; clone_size: few; v_call: TRBV12-3/TRBV12-4; cdr3_length: 17; d_call: TRBD2; j_call: TRBJ2-1
cdr3_nt: TGTGCCACCAGTGATCCGGGGACAGACTATGGCTACACCTTC; cdr3_aa: CATSDPGTDYGYTF; clone_size: few; v_call: TRBV24-1; cdr3_length: 14; d_call: TRBD1; j_call: TRBJ1-2
cdr3_nt: TGTGCCAGCAGTCCTCCCGGGGGTTATGAGCAGTTCTTC; cdr3_aa: CASSPPGGYEQFF; clone_size: few; v_call: TRBV6-1; cdr3_length: 13; d_call: NA; j_call: TRBJ2-1
cdr3_nt: TGTGCCAGCAGTCGGACTAGCGGGAGGGAGGGCGATGAGCAGTTCTTC; cdr3_aa: CASSRTSGREGDEQFF; clone_size: many; v_call: TRBV7-9; cdr3_length: 16; d_call: TRBD2; j_call: TRBJ2-1
cdr3_nt: TGCAGTGCTAGAGATCCAGCTAGCGGGCCCCAAGAGACCCAGTACTTC; cdr3_aa: CSARDPASGPQETQYF; clone_size: few; v_call: TRBV20-1; cdr3_length: 16; d_call: TRBD2; j_call: TRBJ2-5
cdr3_nt: TGTGCCAGCAGCCCTAGCGGGAGAAGGACACACAATGAGCAGTTCTTC; cdr3_aa: CASSPSGRRTHNEQFF; clone_size: NA; v_call: TRBV28; cdr3_length: 16; d_call: TRBD2; j_call: TRBJ2-1
cdr3_nt: TGTGCCAGCAGTTGGTATGGGGCTGGCTATGGCTACACCTTC; cdr3_aa: CASSWYGAGYGYTF; clone_size: few; v_call: TRBV12-3/TRBV12-4; cdr3_length: 14; d_call: NA; j_call: TRBJ1-2
cdr3_nt: TGCGCCAGCAGTCCTCCCGGACTGGTGAGCACAGATACGCAGTATTTT; cdr3_aa: CASSPPGLVSTDTQYF; clone_size: many; v_call: TRBV5-1; cdr3_length: 16; d_call: NA; j_call: TRBJ2-3
cdr3_nt: TGCAGTGCCACCCGGCTAGCGGGAGGTTACAATGAGCAGTTCTTC; cdr3_aa: CSATRLAGGYNEQFF; clone_size: NA; v_call: TRBV20-1; cdr3_length: 15; d_call: TRBD2; j_call: TRBJ2-1
cdr3_nt: TGCAGCGTTGTCCAGTCCAATGAGCAGTTCTTC; cdr3_aa: CSVVQSNEQFF; clone_size: few; v_call: TRBV29-1; cdr3_length: 11; d_call: NA; j_call: TRBJ2-1
cdr3_nt: TGCGCCAGCAGCCACCCCGGCAATCAGCCCCAGCATTTT; cdr3_aa: CASSHPGNQPQHF; clone_size: few; v_call: TRBV4-1; cdr3_length: 13; d_call: NA; j_call: TRBJ1-5